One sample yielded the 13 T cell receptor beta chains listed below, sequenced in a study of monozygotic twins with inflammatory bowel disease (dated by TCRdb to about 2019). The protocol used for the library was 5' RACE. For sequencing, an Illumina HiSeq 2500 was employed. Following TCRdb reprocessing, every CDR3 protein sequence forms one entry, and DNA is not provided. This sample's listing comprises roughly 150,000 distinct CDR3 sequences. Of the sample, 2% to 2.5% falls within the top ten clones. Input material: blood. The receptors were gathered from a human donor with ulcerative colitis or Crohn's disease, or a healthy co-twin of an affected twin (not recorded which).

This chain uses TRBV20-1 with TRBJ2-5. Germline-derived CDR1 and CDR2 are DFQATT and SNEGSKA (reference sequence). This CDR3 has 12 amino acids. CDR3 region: CSAELPQETQYF.

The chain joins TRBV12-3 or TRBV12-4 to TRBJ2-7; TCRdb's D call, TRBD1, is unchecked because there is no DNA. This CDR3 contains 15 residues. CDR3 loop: CASSRDPLKVYEQYF.

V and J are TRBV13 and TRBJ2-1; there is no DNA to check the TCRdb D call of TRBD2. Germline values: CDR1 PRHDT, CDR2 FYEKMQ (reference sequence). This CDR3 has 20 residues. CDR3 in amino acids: CASSFKTSGGFRNSYNEQFF.

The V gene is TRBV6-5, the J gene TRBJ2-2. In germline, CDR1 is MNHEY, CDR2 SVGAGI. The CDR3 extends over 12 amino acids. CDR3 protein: CASSYPNGELFF.

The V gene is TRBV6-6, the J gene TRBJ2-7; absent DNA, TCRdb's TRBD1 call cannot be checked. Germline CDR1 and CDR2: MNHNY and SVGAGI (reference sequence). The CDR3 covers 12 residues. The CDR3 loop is CASRGQGYEQYF.

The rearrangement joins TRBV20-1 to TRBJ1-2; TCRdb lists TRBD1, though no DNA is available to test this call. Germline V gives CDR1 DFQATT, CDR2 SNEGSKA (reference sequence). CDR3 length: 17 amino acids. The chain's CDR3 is CSARSWGQGPSPYGYTF.

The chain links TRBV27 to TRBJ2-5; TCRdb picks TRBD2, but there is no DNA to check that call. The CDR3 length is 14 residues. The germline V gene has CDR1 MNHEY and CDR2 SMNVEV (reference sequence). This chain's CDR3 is CASSPRGDQETQYF.

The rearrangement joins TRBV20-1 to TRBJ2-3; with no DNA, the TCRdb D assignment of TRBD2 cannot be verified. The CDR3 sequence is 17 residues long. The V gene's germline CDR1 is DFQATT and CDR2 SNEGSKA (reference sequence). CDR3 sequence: CSAPRLAGAGFTDTQYF.

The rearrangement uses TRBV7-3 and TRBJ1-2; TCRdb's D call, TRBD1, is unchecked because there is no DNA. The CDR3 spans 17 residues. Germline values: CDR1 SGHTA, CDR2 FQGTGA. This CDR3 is CASSLTAGQGEVYGYTF.

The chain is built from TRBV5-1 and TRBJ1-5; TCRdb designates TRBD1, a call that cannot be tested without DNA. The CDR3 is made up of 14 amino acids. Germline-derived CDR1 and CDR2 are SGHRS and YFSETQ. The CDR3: CASSKDRGSQPQHF.

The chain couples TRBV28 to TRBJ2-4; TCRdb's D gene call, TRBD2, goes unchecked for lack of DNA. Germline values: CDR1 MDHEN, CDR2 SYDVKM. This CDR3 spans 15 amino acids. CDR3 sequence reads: CASSLYPSGWGIQYF.

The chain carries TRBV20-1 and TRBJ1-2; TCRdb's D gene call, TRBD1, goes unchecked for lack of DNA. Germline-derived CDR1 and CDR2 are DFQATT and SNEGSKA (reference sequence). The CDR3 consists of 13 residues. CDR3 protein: CSASSEGGLGYTF.

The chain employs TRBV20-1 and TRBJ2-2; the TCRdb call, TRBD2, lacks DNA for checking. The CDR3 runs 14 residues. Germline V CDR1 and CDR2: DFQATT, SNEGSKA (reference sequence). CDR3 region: CSARLARGTGELFF.